Listed below are T cell receptor beta chains from one sample, sequenced in a study of beta chain features in type 1 diabetes. Profiling relied on immunoSEQ multiplex PCR, and the TCRdb table lists in-frame clones only, not all of them. The table lists some 150,000 clones, 8% to 13% of them singletons. The sequenced material came from naive CD4+ T cells from blood. All receptors come from a young man in good health. Each CDR3 is given with its conserved first and last residue. Fields, in order: J gene, clone size, V gene, D gene, CDR3 protein, CDR3 DNA. A D gene is named only where the DNA matches it firmly. The size of a clone is reported for some rows only, either as once, few or many, or as a class for expanded clones.

TRBJ1-2,few,TRBV25-1,-,CASSVATSYGYTF,TGTGCCAGCAGTGTAGCCACCAGCTATGGCTACACCTTC
TRBJ1-2,-,TRBV29-1,-,CSFWDNYYGYTF,TGCAGCTTCTGGGACAATTACTATGGCTACACCTTC
TRBJ2-3,few,TRBV9,-,CASSVAGVTDTQYF,TGTGCCAGCAGCGTAGCGGGGGTCACAGATACGCAGTATTTT
TRBJ2-7,-,TRBV27,TRBD2,CASSLGRGALYEQYF,TGTGCCAGCAGTTTGGGGCGGGGGGCGTTATACGAGCAGTACTTC
TRBJ2-3,few,TRBV5-6,TRBD2,CASSSGGSGGTDTQYF,TGTGCCAGCAGCTCGGGAGGAAGCGGGGGGACAGATACGCAGTATTTT
TRBJ1-1,few,TRBV6-6,-,CASSYTGSTDTEAFF,TGTGCCAGCAGTTACACGGGGTCGACGGACACTGAAGCTTTCTTT
TRBJ2-1,-,TRBV18,TRBD2,CASSAGTSGVWKQFF,TGTGCCAGCTCGGCCGGGACTAGCGGCGTCTGGAAGCAGTTCTTC
TRBJ2-7,few,TRBV9,TRBD1,CASSVTGQGYEQYF,TGTGCCAGCAGCGTAACAGGACAGGGCTACGAGCAGTACTTC
TRBJ2-7,few,TRBV6-5,TRBD1,CASSYSGDRSSYEQYF,TGTGCCAGCAGTTACTCCGGGGACAGAAGCTCCTACGAGCAGTACTTC
TRBJ2-3,-,TRBV30,-,CAWINRVGTDTQYF,TGTGCCTGGATAAACAGGGTGGGCACAGATACGCAGTATTTT
TRBJ2-7,-,TRBV7-2,-,CASSLGLAYSYEQYF,TGTGCCAGCAGCTTAGGGCTAGCGTACTCCTACGAGCAGTACTTC
TRBJ2-1,few,TRBV7-2,-,CASSLDRGSYNEQFF,TGTGCCAGCAGCTTAGATAGGGGATCCTACAATGAGCAGTTCTTC
TRBJ2-2,-,TRBV7-9,TRBD1,CASSWGQGNTGELFF,TGTGCCAGCAGCTGGGGACAGGGGAACACCGGGGAGCTGTTTTTT
TRBJ1-6,few,TRBV6-1,TRBD1,CASSEIGQGSSPLHF,TGTGCCAGCAGTGAAATAGGACAGGGGAGTTCACCCCTCCACTTT
TRBJ2-7,many,TRBV13,TRBD1,CASKPGQDYEQYF,TGTGCCAGCAAACCGGGACAGGACTACGAGCAGTACTTC
TRBJ1-3,-,TRBV6-1,-,CASRGGGSGNTIYF,TGTGCCAGCCGCGGGGGGGGATCTGGAAACACCATATATTTT
TRBJ1-1,few,TRBV6-1,-,CASSVGGNTEAFF,TGTGCCAGCAGTGTGGGGGGGAACACTGAAGCTTTCTTT
TRBJ2-1,-,TRBV5-4,TRBD1,CASSRRDREVSEQFF,TGTGCCAGCAGCCGCCGGGACAGGGAGGTGAGTGAGCAGTTCTTC
TRBJ1-3,few,TRBV7-2,-,CASSLSSVLDTIYF,TGTGCCAGCAGCTTAAGTTCGGTTTTGGACACCATATATTTT
TRBJ2-7,-,TRBV7-6,TRBD1,CASSLRTGGYEQYF,TGTGCCAGCAGCTTAAGGACAGGGGGGTACGAGCAGTACTTC
TRBJ2-3,-,TRBV5-1,-,CASSLLGPSTDTQYF,TGCGCCAGCAGCTTGTTGGGGCCTAGCACAGATACGCAGTATTTT
TRBJ2-7,-,TRBV7-2,-,CASSQRGGDRNEQYF,TGTGCCAGCAGCCAGAGGGGGGGCGACCGGAACGAGCAGTACTTC
TRBJ1-2,-,TRBV5-1,-,CASSLAGGGGYTF,TGCGCCAGCAGCTTGGCTGGGGGAGGTGGCTACACCTTC
TRBJ2-2,few,TRBV4-2,TRBD1,CASSQEGQGGTGELFF,TGTGCCAGCAGCCAAGAAGGACAGGGAGGCACCGGGGAGCTGTTTTTT
TRBJ2-7,-,TRBV7-6,TRBD2,CASSSGLAGGNEQYF,TGTGCCAGCAGCTCGGGACTAGCGGGGGGTAACGAGCAGTACTTC
TRBJ2-3,-,TRBV5-1,-,CASSPGGTDTQYF,TGCGCCAGCAGCCCCGGGGGCACAGATACGCAGTATTTT
TRBJ2-1,-,TRBV4-2,TRBD1,CASSQRDRGTGEQFF,TGTGCCAGCAGCCAAAGGGACAGGGGGACAGGTGAGCAGTTCTTC
TRBJ1-3,few,TRBV5-5,TRBD1,CASSWGQGGSGNTIYF,TGTGCCAGCAGCTGGGGACAGGGTGGTTCTGGAAACACCATATATTTT
TRBJ1-6,few,TRBV6-6,TRBD1,CASSYSRQGDNSPLHF,TGTGCCAGCAGTTACTCGAGACAGGGGGATAATTCACCCCTCCACTTT
TRBJ2-3,few,TRBV4-3,-,CASSQDKPLYTDTQYF,TGCGCCAGCAGCCAAGATAAACCCCTCTACACAGATACGCAGTATTTT
TRBJ2-1,-,TRBV4-3,TRBD2,CASSRGRGLRIPEQFF,TGCGCCAGCAGCCGTGGGCGGGGGTTGCGAATACCTGAGCAGTTCTTC
TRBJ1-1,few,TRBV7-9,-,CASSLMGEGTEAFF,TGTGCCAGCAGCTTAATGGGTGAGGGCACTGAAGCTTTCTTT
TRBJ1-5,-,TRBV5-5,-,CASSHGPAHLSNQPQHF,TGTGCCAGCAGCCATGGGCCGGCTCACCTAAGCAATCAGCCCCAGCATTTT
TRBJ2-2,-,TRBV5-1,-,CASSVRGPPPGELFF,TGCGCCAGCAGCGTCAGGGGTCCCCCCCCCGGGGAGCTGTTTTTT
TRBJ1-2,-,TRBV30,TRBD1,CAWRETGGGYGYTF,TGTGCCTGGAGAGAAACAGGGGGCGGGTATGGCTACACCTTC
TRBJ2-1,few,TRBV5-1,TRBD1,CASSFSTGSYNEQFF,TGCGCCAGCAGCTTTTCGACAGGGTCCTACAATGAGCAGTTCTTC
TRBJ2-5,-,TRBV11-2,-,CASSPGSLETQYF,TGTGCCAGCAGCCCCGGGTCATTAGAGACCCAGTACTTC
TRBJ2-7,-,TRBV10-1,-,CASSEGQQYEQYF,TGCGCCAGCAGTGAGGGACAGCAATACGAGCAGTACTTC
TRBJ2-3,few,TRBV5-1,-,CASSLLAGADTDTQYF,TGCGCCAGCAGCCTGCTGGCGGGGGCCGACACAGATACGCAGTATTTT
TRBJ2-2,-,TRBV4-1,-,CASRRDSDTGELFF,TGCGCCAGCAGACGGGACTCAGACACCGGGGAGCTGTTTTTT
TRBJ2-1,few,TRBV6-5,TRBD1,CASSYKGANTEQFF,TGTGCCAGCAGTTACAAGGGGGCGAACACTGAGCAGTTCTTC
TRBJ2-3,-,TRBV4-2,TRBD2,CASSQTPGLAGVSTDTQYF,TGTGCCAGCAGCCAAACCCCGGGACTAGCGGGCGTTAGCACAGATACGCAGTATTTT